A selection of T cell receptor beta chains follows, all from one sample in a study of T cell responses to AZD1222 COVID-19 vaccine. Here immunoSEQ multiplex PCR was the method, and the copy in TCRdb shows in-frame clones only, minus some. This sample has roughly 150,000 clones; roughly 92% occur once, and the top ten carry 1.5% to 2%. Sequenced material: peripheral blood, taken on day 0 of AZD1222 vaccination. These receptor sequences come from an adult in good health. Both conserved end residues are part of each CDR3. The D gene is left open where the match is weak. Only part of the rows carry a size: once, few, many, or a class if the clone is expanded.

size: .
V: TRBV5-1
D: TRBD1
J: TRBJ2-3
length: 15
CDR3: CASSLEGGATDTQYF
DNA: TGCGCCAGCAGCTTGGAAGGGGGCGCGACAGATACGCAGTATTTT

size: .
V: TRBV5-1
D: TRBD1
J: TRBJ2-7
length: 15
CDR3: CASSRDRGATYEQYF
DNA: TGCGCCAGCAGCCGAGACAGGGGGGCCACCTACGAGCAGTACTTC

size: .
V: TRBV5-4
D: .
J: TRBJ2-5
length: 13
CDR3: CASSLRGKGTQYF
DNA: TGTGCCAGCAGCCTGAGGGGGAAGGGGACCCAGTACTTC

size: .
V: TRBV5-1
D: TRBD1
J: TRBJ1-4
length: 14
CDR3: CASSTGTGNEKLFF
DNA: TGCGCCAGCAGCACCGGGACAGGCAATGAAAAACTGTTTTTT

size: .
V: TRBV18
D: TRBD1
J: TRBJ2-1
length: 16
CDR3: CASSRTGTGAHNEQFF
DNA: TGTGCCAGCTCGCGGACCGGGACAGGAGCCCACAATGAGCAGTTCTTC

size: .
V: TRBV11-3
D: TRBD1
J: TRBJ2-1
length: 15
CDR3: CASSFGTGTRGEQFF
DNA: TGTGCCAGCAGCTTCGGGACAGGGACGAGGGGCGAGCAGTTCTTC

size: .
V: TRBV7-9
D: .
J: TRBJ1-1
length: 13
CDR3: CASSLESLPEAFF
DNA: TGTGCCAGCAGCTTAGAGTCCCTCCCTGAAGCTTTCTTT

size: .
V: TRBV5-1
D: .
J: TRBJ2-3
length: 14
CDR3: CASSLGGSSDTQYF
DNA: TGCGCCAGCAGCTTGGGTGGTAGTTCAGATACGCAGTATTTT

size: .
V: TRBV19
D: .
J: TRBJ1-4
length: 14
CDR3: CASSRYRTNEKLFF
DNA: TGTGCCAGTAGTCGATACCGAACTAATGAAAAACTGTTTTTT

size: .
V: TRBV7-9
D: .
J: TRBJ2-5
length: 15
CDR3: CASSLGTQSQETQYF
DNA: TGTGCCAGCAGCTTAGGGACCCAAAGCCAAGAGACCCAGTACTTC

size: .
V: TRBV4-2
D: .
J: TRBJ2-1
length: 11
CDR3: CASSRRNEQFF
DNA: TGTGCCAGCAGCCGCCGGAATGAGCAGTTCTTC

size: .
V: TRBV28
D: .
J: TRBJ1-5
length: 14
CDR3: CASSLSGWGQPQHF
DNA: TGTGCCAGCAGTTTGTCGGGCTGGGGTCAGCCCCAGCATTTT

size: .
V: TRBV5-1
D: .
J: TRBJ2-1
length: 13
CDR3: CASSLSSTNEQFF
DNA: TGCGCCAGCAGCTTGAGCTCGACCAATGAGCAGTTCTTC

size: .
V: TRBV5-4
D: .
J: TRBJ2-6
length: 15
CDR3: CASSLDVSGANVLTF
DNA: TGTGCCAGCAGCCTAGACGTCTCTGGGGCCAACGTCCTGACTTTC

size: .
V: TRBV19
D: TRBD1
J: TRBJ1-3
length: 19
CDR3: CASSLSGTGAPVAGNTIYF
DNA: TGTGCCAGTAGTCTCTCCGGGACAGGGGCCCCTGTGGCTGGAAACACCATATATTTT

size: few
V: TRBV12-3/TRBV12-4
D: .
J: TRBJ1-4
length: 12
CDR3: CASSPWGEKLFF
DNA: TGTGCCAGCAGTCCCTGGGGTGAAAAACTGTTTTTT

size: once
V: TRBV7-6
D: TRBD2
J: TRBJ2-2
length: 17
CDR3: CASSYGLAGGSTGELFF
DNA: TGTGCCAGCAGCTATGGACTAGCGGGAGGTTCCACCGGGGAGCTGTTTTTT

size: .
V: TRBV28
D: .
J: TRBJ1-1
length: 12
CDR3: CASSLGIPGAFF
DNA: TGTGCCAGCAGTTTAGGGATTCCTGGAGCTTTCTTT

size: .
V: TRBV7-2
D: .
J: TRBJ2-3
length: 14
CDR3: CASSLARPTDTQYF
DNA: TGTGCCAGCAGCTTAGCTCGGCCCACAGATACGCAGTATTTT

size: once
V: TRBV18
D: .
J: TRBJ2-7
length: 13
CDR3: CASSPPVSPEQYF
DNA: TGTGCCAGCTCACCACCAGTAAGTCCCGAGCAGTACTTC

size: .
V: TRBV6-6
D: .
J: TRBJ1-3
length: 15
CDR3: CASSVDTLVGNTIYF
DNA: TGTGCCAGCAGCGTCGACACTCTCGTCGGAAACACCATATATTTT

size: .
V: TRBV7-3
D: .
J: TRBJ2-3
length: 14
CDR3: CASSFTGPTDTQYF
DNA: TGTGCCAGCAGCTTCACGGGCCCCACAGATACGCAGTATTTT

size: .
V: TRBV7-2
D: .
J: TRBJ2-7
length: 16
CDR3: CASSSLIARGFHEQYF
DNA: TGTGCCAGCAGCTCGTTAATAGCCAGAGGGTTCCACGAGCAGTACTTC

size: .
V: TRBV3-1/TRBV3-2
D: .
J: TRBJ2-5
length: 18
CDR3: CASSRGGDIGMGVETQYF
DNA: TGTGCCAGCAGCCGGGGTGGGGACATAGGAATGGGAGTGGAGACCCAGTACTTC

size: .
V: TRBV3-1/TRBV3-2
D: TRBD1
J: TRBJ1-1
length: 15
CDR3: CASSPRDRMNTEAFF
DNA: TGTGCCAGCAGCCCGCGGGACAGGATGAACACTGAAGCTTTCTTT

size: .
V: TRBV5-8
D: .
J: TRBJ1-3
length: 16
CDR3: CASSLDWNNSGNTIYF
DNA: TGTGCCAGCAGCTTGGATTGGAATAACTCTGGAAACACCATATATTTT

size: .
V: TRBV2
D: TRBD1
J: TRBJ2-7
length: 14
CDR3: CASTTGTASYEQYF
DNA: TGTGCCAGCACCACCGGGACAGCCTCCTACGAGCAGTACTTC

size: once
V: TRBV2
D: .
J: TRBJ1-2
length: 13
CDR3: CASSEGQYYGYTF
DNA: TGTGCCAGCAGTGAAGGCCAGTACTATGGCTACACCTTC

size: .
V: TRBV4-3
D: .
J: TRBJ2-2
length: 15
CDR3: CASSQGTQGIGELFF
DNA: TGCGCCAGCAGCCAAGGAACCCAGGGAATCGGGGAGCTGTTTTTT

size: .
V: TRBV19
D: .
J: TRBJ1-5
length: 15
CDR3: CASSMEGRSNQPQHF
DNA: TGTGCCAGTAGTATGGAGGGGAGAAGCAATCAGCCCCAGCATTTT

size: .
V: TRBV7-2
D: TRBD1
J: TRBJ1-1
length: 14
CDR3: CASSLRRTGGRAFF
DNA: TGTGCCAGCAGCTTAAGGAGGACAGGGGGAAGGGCTTTCTTT

size: .
V: TRBV9
D: .
J: TRBJ1-4
length: 13
CDR3: CASSRPTNEKLFF
DNA: TGTGCCAGCAGCCGCCCAACTAATGAAAAACTGTTTTTT

size: .
V: TRBV5-1
D: .
J: TRBJ2-7
length: 12
CDR3: CASSLSGYEQYF
DNA: TGCGCCAGCAGCTTGAGCGGATACGAGCAGTACTTC

size: .
V: TRBV2
D: .
J: TRBJ2-1
length: 15
CDR3: CASPAGAGGSSEQFF
DNA: TGTGCCAGCCCAGCGGGGGCAGGGGGCTCGAGTGAGCAGTTCTTC

size: .
V: TRBV7-9
D: .
J: TRBJ2-7
length: 15
CDR3: CASSLSQASSYEQYF
DNA: TGTGCCAGCAGCTTATCTCAGGCGAGCTCCTACGAGCAGTACTTC

size: .
V: TRBV25-1
D: TRBD2
J: TRBJ2-7
length: 15
CDR3: CASRPSGGEYYEQYF
DNA: TGTGCCAGCAGACCTAGCGGGGGCGAATACTACGAGCAGTACTTC

size: once
V: TRBV4-1
D: TRBD2
J: TRBJ2-1
length: 15
CDR3: CASTTGTSGYDEQFF
DNA: TGCGCCAGCACCACCGGGACTAGCGGGTATGATGAGCAGTTCTTC

size: .
V: TRBV30
D: TRBD1
J: TRBJ1-2
length: 13
CDR3: CASGQDGNYGYTF
DNA: TGTGCCTCCGGACAGGACGGTAACTATGGCTACACCTTC

size: .
V: TRBV7-2
D: TRBD2
J: TRBJ2-3
length: 16
CDR3: CASSLKFSGGVDTQYF
DNA: TGTGCCAGCAGCCTGAAATTTAGCGGGGGCGTGGATACGCAGTATTTT

size: .
V: TRBV6-5
D: TRBD1
J: TRBJ2-1
length: 11
CDR3: CASSSAGGVFF
DNA: TGTGCCAGCAGTTCTGCAGGGGGAGTGTTCTTC

size: .
V: TRBV11-2
D: TRBD2
J: TRBJ2-1
length: 15
CDR3: CASSHGLAGGVEQFF
DNA: TGTGCCAGCAGCCATGGACTAGCGGGAGGGGTTGAGCAGTTCTTC

size: once
V: TRBV4-2
D: TRBD1
J: TRBJ1-1
length: 18
CDR3: CASSQDIQGASWNTEAFF
DNA: TGTGCCAGCAGCCAAGATATACAGGGGGCGTCTTGGAACACTGAAGCTTTCTTT

size: .
V: TRBV12-3/TRBV12-4
D: .
J: TRBJ1-1
length: 11
CDR3: CASSLLGRAFF
DNA: TGTGCCAGCAGTTTACTGGGCCGGGCTTTCTTT

size: few
V: TRBV11-2
D: TRBD1
J: TRBJ1-2
length: 14
CDR3: CASSSTGGGYGYTF
DNA: TGTGCCAGCAGCTCGACAGGGGGCGGGTATGGCTACACCTTC

size: .
V: TRBV14
D: .
J: TRBJ1-2
length: 12
CDR3: CASSRARAGYTF
DNA: TGTGCCAGCAGCCGCGCACGGGCCGGCTACACCTTC

size: .
V: TRBV11-2
D: .
J: TRBJ2-7
length: 13
CDR3: CASTHSGSYEQYF
DNA: TGTGCCAGCACCCACTCCGGCTCCTACGAGCAGTACTTC

size: .
V: TRBV28
D: .
J: TRBJ1-1
length: 14
CDR3: CASSLGARHTEAFF
DNA: TGTGCCAGCAGTTTAGGGGCAAGACACACTGAAGCTTTCTTT

size: .
V: TRBV29-1
D: .
J: TRBJ2-7
length: 13
CDR3: CSVVTSGSYEQYF
DNA: TGCAGCGTTGTTACTAGTGGCTCCTACGAGCAGTACTTC

size: .
V: TRBV5-1
D: TRBD2
J: TRBJ2-7
length: 15
CDR3: CASSLAAGVSYEQYF
DNA: TGCGCCAGCAGCTTGGCGGCGGGGGTGTCCTACGAGCAGTACTTC